These 14 T cell receptor beta chains share one sample of origin, sequenced in a study of beta chain features in type 1 diabetes. Isolated RNA was reverse transcribed in full, so expressed TCRB transcripts were sequenced. The assay was immunoSEQ multiplex PCR, and TCRdb's table has in-frame clones only and misses some. This sample has hundreds of thousands of clones, with 10% to 15% found just once. Material for sequencing was naive CD4+ T cells from blood. Source of these receptors: a man between 18 and 29 years old in good health.

This clone turned up a few times. The chain couples TRBV5-4 to TRBJ1-6; 8 nucleotides align to TRBD1. The J segment lost 3 bases and the V segment lost 4 bases, leaving 3 bases of the junction unmatched. CDR3 size: 15 residues. Germline loops: CDR1 SGHNT, CDR2 YYREEE (reference sequence). In DNA, the CDR3 is TGTGCCAGCAGCATAGACAGGGGCTATAATTCACCCCTCCACTTT. This encodes CASSIDRGYNSPLHF.

This clone was observed a few times. This chain links TRBV30 with TRBJ2-1; no definite D call. The CDR3 sequence is 15 residues long. V was pared by 1 base and J by 0 bases, with 10 bases between. The germline V gene has CDR1 GTSNPN and CDR2 SVGIG (reference sequence). CDR3 sequence reads: CAWSDNSFSYNEQFF. DNA for the CDR3: TGTGCCTGGAGTGACAACAGTTTCTCCTACAATGAGCAGTTCTTC. Filled out from reference TRBV30 and TRBJ2-1, the complete variable domain reads SQTIHQWPATLVQPVGSPLSLECTVEGTSNPNLYWYRQAAGRGLQLLFYSVGIGQISSEVPQNLSASRPQDRQFILSSKKLLLSDSGFYLCAWSDNSFSYNEQFFGPGTRLTVL.

This clone came up a few times. This sequence joins TRBV27 and TRBJ1-4, with 8 bases matching TRBD1. The CDR3 is made up of 15 amino acids. Germline CDR1 reads MNHEY; CDR2 reads SMNVEV (reference sequence). The V segment lost 6 bases and the J segment 7 bases; nucleotides outside the gene matches: 10. The CDR3 protein is CASRDREVGSEKLFF. In nucleotides, the CDR3 is TGTGCCAGCAGGGACAGGGAAGTTGGGAGTGAAAAACTGTTTTTT.

The V and J genes are TRBV30 and TRBJ1-2; D ambiguous. CDR1 is GTSNPN, CDR2 SVGIG, per germline (reference sequence). V was cut by 5 bases and J by 4 bases, with 11 bases left in between. The CDR3 contains 12 residues. DNA of the CDR3: TGTGCCTGGGCAAGCGTATTCTATGGCTACACCTTC. Residues: CAWASVFYGYTF.

This chain joins TRBV5-1 and TRBJ2-1; no definite D call. The CDR3 contains 16 residues. Germline V gene sequence: CDR1 SGHRS, CDR2 YFSETQ. V lost 0 bases and J 7 bases, leaving 17 bases between the germline ends. The CDR3 DNA reads TGCGCCAGCAGCTTGGTCGGTTTTTCCGTCGGGAATGAGCAGTTCTTC. Its protein is CASSLVGFSVGNEQFF.

This chain uses TRBV10-3 with TRBJ2-1; possible D gene TRBD1, 5 bases. Trimming took off 2 bases at V and 0 bases at J, with 14 bases between the two ends. CDR3 size: 17 residues. Germline V CDR1 and CDR2: ENHRY, SYGVKD. The DNA for the CDR3 is TGTGCCATCAGTGAGAGGTGGGGCAGCTACTCCTACAATGAGCAGTTCTTC. Translating it yields CAISERWGSYSYNEQFF.

This clone was seen once. This chain connects TRBV6-1 to TRBJ1-2, with D possibly TRBD1 on 5 matching bases. Looked up from germline, CDR1 is MNHNS and CDR2 is SASEGT. V lost 0 bases to trimming and J lost 2 bases, with 16 bases between them. This CDR3 is built from 17 residues. CDR3 nucleotide sequence: TGTGCCAGCAGTGAAGCGGGGCAGACTTCCCTAAACTATGGCTACACCTTC. This encodes CASSEAGQTSLNYGYTF.

The gene calls are TRBV30 and TRBJ1-5; D is undetermined. This CDR3 comprises 14 residues. CDR1 and CDR2 from the germline V gene are GTSNPN and SVGIG (reference sequence). Trimming removed 3 bases from V and 1 base from J, with 10 bases in between. The chain's CDR3 is CAWRGPGSNQPQHF. Written as DNA, the CDR3 is TGTGCCTGGAGGGGCCCGGGGAGCAATCAGCCCCAGCATTTT.

This clone was found a few times. The CDR3 DNA is TGTGCCAGTAGTATCCGAGGAGTCTACGAGCAGTACTTC. This gives the protein CASSIRGVYEQYF. J is TRBJ2-7 and V is TRBV19; D is ambiguous. Trimming cost V 3 bases and J 3 bases, with 9 bases left between them. This CDR3 comprises 13 residues. Germline CDR1 is LNHDA and CDR2 is SQIVND (reference sequence).

This rearrangement joins TRBV14 to TRBJ1-5; tentatively, D is TRBD1 (5 bases). The V gene's germline CDR1 is SGHDN and CDR2 FVKESK. The CDR3 totals 16 residues. Deletions cut 0 bases from V and 3 bases from J, with 12 bases between. The DNA for the CDR3 is TGTGCCAGCAGCCAAGATTGGAAGGGGCCCAATCAGCCCCAGCATTTT. It is translated as CASSQDWKGPNQPQHF.

This clone was counted a few times. This rearrangement joins TRBV29-1 to TRBJ1-1; possibly TRBD1 for D (6 bases). This CDR3 spans 13 amino acids. CDR1 and CDR2 (germline): SQVTM, ANQGSEA. V dropped 6 bases and J dropped 4 bases, with 15 bases sitting between them. CDR3 residues: CSVFPSGVTEAFF. Written as DNA, the CDR3 is TGCAGCGTATTCCCCTCAGGGGTCACTGAAGCTTTCTTT.

The V and J genes are TRBV9 and TRBJ2-7; D possibly corresponds to TRBD2 (6 bases). The CDR3 is 15 amino acids. Per the germline V gene, CDR1 is SGDLS and CDR2 is YYNGEE. Trimming stripped 3 bases from V and 5 bases from J, with 18 bases between. CDR3 protein: CASSAGLTSLDEQYF. CDR3 DNA sequence: TGTGCCAGCAGCGCGGGACTGACTAGTCTGGACGAGCAGTACTTC.

In this sample, this clone turned up a few times. This rearrangement joins TRBV7-3 to TRBJ2-7; tentative D call: TRBD1 (6 bases). V shed 2 bases and J shed 2 bases, with 13 bases lying between them. CDR1 is SGHTA, CDR2 FQGTGA, per germline. This CDR3 region has 15 residues. The CDR3 nucleotides read TGTGCCAGCAGCTTACTAGGACAGACCACCTACGAGCAGTACTTC. Amino acids: CASSLLGQTTYEQYF.

This clone has a handful of counts. The V call is TRBV6-5, the J call TRBJ2-7; 9 bases align to TRBD1. The CDR3 has 14 residues. Germline CDR1 MNHEY, CDR2 SVGAGI. V lost 4 bases and J lost 7; bases outside the gene matches: 8. The CDR3 protein is CASSSVDRGSEQYF. Written as DNA, the CDR3 is TGTGCCAGCAGTTCCGTCGACAGGGGGTCTGAGCAGTACTTC.